The entry below gives a single TCR beta chain sequence along with its context. Its antigen is unidentified. This record belongs to a study of T cells in tuberculosis. Overall study results and limits: Smaller distances to GMM-specific TCRs suggested their expansion in active tuberculosis.

Clones were read by immunoSEQ multiplex PCR, and TCRdb kept only the in-frame ones, dropping some. The table shows over 25,000 clones, with around 91% occurring only once. This CDR3 region has 11 residues. The ends were cut back, 6 bases at V and 8 bases at J, with 7 bases in the middle. Germline V gene sequence: CDR1 ENHRY, CDR2 SYGVKD. This chain joins TRBV10-3 and TRBJ1-4; D unclear. The source is a donor aged 10 to 29 with latent tuberculosis or without tuberculosis infection. The sequencing input was PBMCs. This chain's CDR3 is CAISAGEKLFF. In DNA, the CDR3 is TGTGCCATCAGCGCGGGGGAAAAACTGTTTTTT.